What follows are 17 T cell receptor beta chains derived from one specimen sequenced in a study of blood T cell repertoires in COVID-19. Measured with immunoSEQ multiplex PCR; TCRdb has only the in-frame clones, and not every one. The sample records about 140,000 clones, around 88% being singletons. Sequencing was done on a sample of peripheral blood. The receptors here all came from an older woman with acute or convalescent COVID-19.

The J gene is TRBJ2-3, the V gene TRBV5-5; D might be TRBD2 (5 bases). Germline assignment: CDR1 SGHKS and CDR2 YYEKEE (reference sequence). Trimming took off 0 bases at V and 4 bases at J, with 15 bases between the two ends. CDR3 length: 16 amino acids. The DNA of the CDR3 is TGTGCCAGCAGCTTGGTCTCGGCTAGCAGACCAGATACGCAGTATTTT. Translation gives CASSLVSASRPDTQYF.

V and J are TRBV11-2 and TRBJ2-3; D is possibly TRBD2 (7 bases). Germline CDR1 reads SGHAT; CDR2 reads FQNNGV. Deletions cut 3 bases from V and 2 bases from J, with 18 bases between. The CDR3 runs to 17 residues. In nucleotides, the CDR3 is TGTGCCAGCAGCTTTAGGGGGGGGCCTAGGATCACAGATACGCAGTATTTT. The encoded protein is CASSFRGGPRITDTQYF.

The rearrangement uses TRBV6-6 and TRBJ2-1, with 9 bases lining up with TRBD1. Trimming at V came to 1 base and at J to 9 bases, leaving 10 bases not matched to a gene. The length of the CDR3 is 16 residues. CDR1 and CDR2 from the germline V gene are MNHNY and SVGAGI (reference sequence). CDR3 in amino acids: CASSYLWTGEKGEQFF. CDR3 nucleotides: TGTGCCAGCAGTTACTTATGGACAGGGGAGAAGGGTGAGCAGTTCTTC.

The chain joins TRBV12-3 or TRBV12-4 to TRBJ1-6, with a possible D match to TRBD1 (5 bases). This CDR3 has 13 residues. Trimming pared 5 bases from V and 4 bases from J, leaving 6 bases between. In DNA, the CDR3 is TGTGCCAGCAGTCGACAGTATAATTCACCCCTCCACTTT. Translation: CASSRQYNSPLHF.

This clone was seen only once. This rearrangement joins TRBV5-1 to TRBJ2-1, with D possibly being TRBD1 (6 bases). Germline loops: CDR1 SGHRS, CDR2 YFSETQ. The CDR3 contains 15 residues. Trimming shortened V by 2 bases and J by 0 bases, and 9 bases separated the two germline ends. The chain's CDR3 is CASSFKTGSYNEQFF. The CDR3 DNA reads as TGCGCCAGCAGCTTCAAGACAGGCTCCTACAATGAGCAGTTCTTC.

This chain links TRBV4-1 with TRBJ2-1; a possible D gene is TRBD2 (5 bases). Trimming cost V 2 bases and J 8 bases, with 13 bases left between them. Germline assignment: CDR1 MGHRA and CDR2 YSYEKL. This CDR3 is 14 amino acids long. CDR3 protein: CASSQSPDSDEQFF. In nucleotides, the CDR3 is TGCGCCAGCAGCCAAAGTCCGGACTCGGATGAGCAGTTCTTC.

The chain carries TRBV21-1 and TRBJ1-1. TRBV21-1 is labeled a pseudogene. The CDR3 extends over 14 amino acids. Here the CDR3 reads CASSLRVGNTEAFF. In nucleotides, the CDR3 is TGTGCCAGCAGCCTCCGGGTGGGGAACACTGAAGCTTTCTTT.

This chain uses TRBV5-1 with TRBJ1-2; TRBD1 is a possible D gene (6 bases). The CDR3 has 14 residues. Trimming took 6 bases from V and 4 from J, leaving 16 bases between them. Germline-derived CDR1 and CDR2 are SGHRS and YFSETQ. CDR3 amino acids: CASNSGDLSYGYTF. The CDR3 bases are TGCGCCAGCAACTCAGGGGATCTCAGCTATGGCTACACCTTC.

The chain combines TRBV6-4 with TRBJ1-2; D possibly corresponds to TRBD1 (5 bases). The length of the CDR3 is 14 residues. V was cut by 0 bases and J by 1 base, with 6 bases left in between. Germline CDR1 is MRHNA and CDR2 is SNTAGT. CDR3 nucleotides: TGTGCCAGCAGTGACTCGCAGGGTAACTATGGCTACACCTTC. It translates to CASSDSQGNYGYTF.

This rearrangement joins TRBV7-2 to TRBJ2-3; a weak D match, TRBD2 (5 bases). Trimming left V 2 bases short and J 1 base short, with 22 bases between. Germline V CDR1 and CDR2: SGHTA, FQGNSA. This CDR3 spans 19 amino acids. The CDR3 sequence: CASSLSFTGSRGGTDTQYF. The CDR3 DNA is TGTGCCAGCAGCTTAAGTTTTACGGGCTCTCGGGGTGGCACAGATACGCAGTATTTT.

The chain couples TRBV7-3 to TRBJ2-2; tentative D call: TRBD2 (6 bases). CDR1 is SGHTA and CDR2 is FQGTGA in the germline V gene. The CDR3 length is 13 residues. The V and J ends lost 5 bases and 4 bases respectively, with 8 bases between them. As DNA, the CDR3 is TGTGCCAGCAGCGGGGGGTCCACCGGGGAGCTGTTTTTT. This translates into CASSGGSTGELFF.

The rearrangement uses TRBV6-4 and TRBJ2-1; TRBD2 is a possible D gene (5 bases). V lost 5 bases and J lost 4, with 15 bases in between. Germline-derived CDR1 and CDR2 are MRHNA and SNTAGT. The CDR3 loop spans 15 amino acids. CDR3 nucleotide sequence: TGTGCCAGCAGTAGGGATAGCGTACCATACAATGAGCAGTTCTTC. As protein: CASSRDSVPYNEQFF.

The rearrangement joins TRBV19 to TRBJ1-3; 8 nucleotides agree with TRBD1. The CDR3 totals 14 residues. V lost 8 bases and J lost 4; bases outside the gene matches: 7. CDR1 and CDR2 (germline): LNHDA, SQIVND (reference sequence). The CDR3 DNA reads as TGTGCCAGTCGAGGACAGGGAAGGGGAAACACCATATATTTT. This encodes CASRGQGRGNTIYF.

This clone was counted between two and nine times. The sample contains more than one DNA sequence encoding this CDR3. The rearrangement joins TRBV5-1 to TRBJ2-3, with 10 bases aligning to TRBD2. In germline, CDR1 is SGHRS, CDR2 YFSETQ. The CDR3 totals 15 residues. V shed 0 bases, J shed 4 bases, and the junction held 2 bases outside the gene matches. In DNA form, the CDR3 reads TGCGCCAGCAGCTTGGAAGCGGGGGGGCCAGATACGCAGTATTTT. It specifies CASSLEAGGPDTQYF. Full variable domain (rest looked up from reference TRBV5-1 and TRBJ2-3): KAGVTQTPRYLIKTRGQQVTLSCSPISGHRSVSWYQQTPGQGLQFLFEYFSETQRNKGNFPGRFSGRQFSNSRSEMNVSTLELGDSALYLCASSLEAGGPDTQYFGPGTRLTVL.

The V and J genes are TRBV7-2 and TRBJ2-2; 8 bases map to TRBD2. Per the germline V gene, CDR1 is SGHTA and CDR2 is FQGNSA. This CDR3 region has 16 residues. The trim removed 3 bases at V and 3 bases at J, leaving 6 bases unmatched. The CDR3 DNA reads as TGTGCCAGCAGCTTTTTCCAGCGGGGGTACACCGGGGAGCTGTTTTTT. Its protein product is CASSFFQRGYTGELFF.

The chain uses TRBV5-1 and TRBJ2-3, with 8 nucleotides matching TRBD2. The CDR3 spans 16 residues. CDR1 is SGHRS, CDR2 YFSETQ, per germline. Trimming took 4 bases from V and 4 from J; bases not matched to a gene: 11. The CDR3 is CASSPLRAGGADTQYF. The CDR3 region has the DNA TGCGCCAGCAGCCCCCTGAGGGCGGGGGGTGCAGATACGCAGTATTTT.

The chain is built from TRBV18 and TRBJ2-3; TRBD1 is a possible D gene (6 bases). Trimming took 1 base from V and 0 from J, leaving 11 bases between them. This CDR3 is built from 16 residues. Per germline, CDR1 KGHSH and CDR2 LQKENI. CDR3 loop: CASSPRQVGSTDTQYF. In nucleotides, the CDR3 is TGTGCCAGCTCACCACGACAGGTCGGGAGCACAGATACGCAGTATTTT. Looking up the rest from reference TRBV18 and TRBJ2-3 gives the full variable domain: NAGVMQNPRHLVRRRGQEARLRCSPMKGHSHVYWYRQLPEEGLKFMVYLQKENIIDESGMPKERFSAEFPKEGPSILRIQQVVRGDSAAYFCASSPRQVGSTDTQYFGPGTRLTVL.